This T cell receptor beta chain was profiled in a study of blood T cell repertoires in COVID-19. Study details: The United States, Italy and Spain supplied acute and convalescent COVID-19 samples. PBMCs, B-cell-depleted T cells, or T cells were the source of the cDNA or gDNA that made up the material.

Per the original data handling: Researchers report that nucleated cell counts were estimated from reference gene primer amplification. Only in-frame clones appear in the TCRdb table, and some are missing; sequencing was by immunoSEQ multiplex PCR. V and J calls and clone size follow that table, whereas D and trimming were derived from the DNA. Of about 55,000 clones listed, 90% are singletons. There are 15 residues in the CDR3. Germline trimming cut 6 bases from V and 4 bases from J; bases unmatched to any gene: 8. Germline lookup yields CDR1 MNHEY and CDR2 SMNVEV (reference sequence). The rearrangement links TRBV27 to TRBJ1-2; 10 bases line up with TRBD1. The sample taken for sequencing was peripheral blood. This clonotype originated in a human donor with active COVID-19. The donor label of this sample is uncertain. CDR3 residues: CASRSGTGASYGYTF. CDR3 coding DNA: TGTGCCAGCAGGTCCGGGACAGGGGCTTCCTATGGCTACACCTTC.